This T cell receptor (beta chain) was recovered during a study of cytomegalovirus exposure and HLA in healthy donors. Looking at the study overall: The early release's HLA-typed donors yielded some 85 million unique TCRs.

Findings and caveats of the study: Among the most significant clusters, several appeared linked to common viral pathogens in a later analysis.

The length of the CDR3 is 14 residues. CDR1 MNHNY and CDR2 SVGAGI come from the germline V gene (reference sequence). The V gene lost 5 bases and the J gene lost 1 base, with 8 bases spanning the gap. In the PCR, 60 Vbeta and 13 Jbeta primers were used. As originally analysed: As a later analysis found, there were tens of millions of unique TCR beta chains, of which some 10 million were shared. Sequenced by immunoSEQ multiplex PCR; TCRdb stores in-frame clones only, minus some. V and J calls and clone size are those listed in that table; D and trimming were worked out from the DNA. The sample lists 200,000 or so clones, about four fifths occurring once. Notes on this clone: Antigen specificity is unknown.

The rearrangement joins TRBV6-6 to TRBJ2-2, with D tentatively TRBD1 (5 bases). The receptor was derived from a boy younger than 18 in good health and CMV-seronegative. The sequencing input was PBMCs. CDR3: CASSRQLNTGELFF. In DNA, the CDR3 is TGTGCCAGCAGTAGACAGCTGAACACCGGGGAGCTGTTTTTT.